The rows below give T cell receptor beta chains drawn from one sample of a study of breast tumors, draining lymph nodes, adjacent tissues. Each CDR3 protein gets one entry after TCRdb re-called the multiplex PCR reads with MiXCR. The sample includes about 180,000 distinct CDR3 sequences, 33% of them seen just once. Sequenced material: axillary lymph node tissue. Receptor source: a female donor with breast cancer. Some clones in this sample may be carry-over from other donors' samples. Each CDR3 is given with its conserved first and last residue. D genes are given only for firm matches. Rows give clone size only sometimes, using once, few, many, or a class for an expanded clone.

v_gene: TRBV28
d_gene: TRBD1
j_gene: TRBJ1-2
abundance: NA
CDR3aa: CASSLRWTGGAGGYTF
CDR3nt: TGTGCCAGCAGTTTAAGGTGGACAGGGGGCGCGGGTGGCTACACCTTC

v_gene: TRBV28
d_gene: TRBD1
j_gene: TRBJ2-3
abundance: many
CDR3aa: CAPPGQDTDTQYF
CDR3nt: TGTGCCCCACCGGGACAGGACACAGATACGCAGTATTTT

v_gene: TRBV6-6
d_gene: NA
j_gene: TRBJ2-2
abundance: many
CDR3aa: CASSPGDKNTGELFF
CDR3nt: TGTGCCAGCAGTCCCGGGGACAAGAACACCGGGGAGCTGTTTTTT

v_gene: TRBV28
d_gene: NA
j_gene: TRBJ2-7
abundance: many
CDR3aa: CASRLTAYEQYF
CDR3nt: TGTGCCAGCAGACTGACTGCCTACGAGCAGTACTTC

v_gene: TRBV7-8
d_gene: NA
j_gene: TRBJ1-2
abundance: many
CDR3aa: CASSPMRTIGGGYPF
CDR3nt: TGTGCCAGCAGCCCTATGAGGACCATTGGAGGAGGCTACCCCTTC

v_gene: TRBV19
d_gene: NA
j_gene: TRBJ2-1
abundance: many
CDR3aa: CASIGVQANEQFF
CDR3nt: TGTGCCAGTATCGGGGTCCAAGCGAATGAGCAGTTCTTC

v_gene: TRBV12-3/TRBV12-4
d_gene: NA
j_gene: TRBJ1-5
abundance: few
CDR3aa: CASSFAGHAGLQGNQPQHF
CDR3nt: TGTGCCAGCAGTTTCGCGGGGCACGCAGGTTTGCAGGGCAATCAGCCCCAGCATTTT

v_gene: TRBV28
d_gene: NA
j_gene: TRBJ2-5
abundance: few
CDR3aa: CASSLGTRTQYF
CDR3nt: TGTGCCAGCAGTTTAGGGACTCGGACCCAGTACTTC

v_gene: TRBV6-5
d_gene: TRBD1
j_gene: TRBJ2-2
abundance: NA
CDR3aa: CASVDRGRATKELFF
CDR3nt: TGTGCCAGCGTAGACAGGGGAAGAGCGACCAAGGAGCTGTTTTTT

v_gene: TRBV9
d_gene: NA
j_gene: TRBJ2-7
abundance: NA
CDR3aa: CASSVELGDEQYF
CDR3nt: TGTGCCAGCAGCGTAGAGCTAGGGGACGAGCAGTACTTC

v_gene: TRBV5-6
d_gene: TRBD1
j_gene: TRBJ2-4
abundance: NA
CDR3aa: CASSLQGADIQYF
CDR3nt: TGTGCCAGCAGCTTACAGGGGGCGGACATTCAGTACTTC

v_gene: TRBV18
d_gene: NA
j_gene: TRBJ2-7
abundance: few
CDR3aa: CASSTPYEQYF
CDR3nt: TGTGCCAGCTCAACCCCCTACGAGCAGTACTTC

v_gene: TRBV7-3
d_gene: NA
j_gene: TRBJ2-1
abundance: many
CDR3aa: CASSADGYNEQFF
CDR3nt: TGTGCCAGCAGCGCGGACGGTTACAATGAGCAGTTCTTC

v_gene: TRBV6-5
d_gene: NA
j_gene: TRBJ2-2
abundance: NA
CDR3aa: CASMLASGELFF
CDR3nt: TGTGCCAGCATGCTAGCTTCCGGGGAGCTGTTTTTT

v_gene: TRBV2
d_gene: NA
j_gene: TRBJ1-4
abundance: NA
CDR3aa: CASIVGQSATNEKLLF
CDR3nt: TGTGCCAGCATAGTCGGACAGTCTGCGACTAATGAAAAACTGCTTTTT

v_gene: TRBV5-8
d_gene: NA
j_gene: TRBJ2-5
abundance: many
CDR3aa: CASSLIGREETQYF
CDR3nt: TGTGCCAGCAGCTTGATCGGTAGGGAAGAGACCCAGTACTTC

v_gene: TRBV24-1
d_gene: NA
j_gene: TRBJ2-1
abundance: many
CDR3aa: CATSETTVGTEQFF
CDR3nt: TGTGCCACCAGTGAAACTACAGTAGGGACCGAGCAGTTCTTC

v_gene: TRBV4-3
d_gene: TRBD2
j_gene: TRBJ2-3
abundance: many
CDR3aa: CASSRNSGSSSDTQYF
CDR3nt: TGCGCCAGCAGCCGGAATAGCGGGAGTAGTTCAGATACGCAGTATTTT

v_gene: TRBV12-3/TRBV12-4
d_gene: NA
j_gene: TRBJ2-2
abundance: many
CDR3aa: CASTYIAVELFF
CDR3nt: TGTGCCAGCACCTACATAGCTGTTGAGCTGTTTTTT

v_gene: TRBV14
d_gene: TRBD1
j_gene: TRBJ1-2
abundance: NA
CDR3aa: CASSRGQGSGYGYTF
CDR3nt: TGTGCCAGCAGCCGAGGACAGGGCTCCGGCTATGGCTACACCTTC

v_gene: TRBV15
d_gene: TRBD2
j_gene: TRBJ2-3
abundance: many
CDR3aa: CATSRGAGAGTDTQYF
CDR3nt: TGTGCCACCAGCAGAGGTGCGGGAGCTGGCACAGATACGCAGTATTTT

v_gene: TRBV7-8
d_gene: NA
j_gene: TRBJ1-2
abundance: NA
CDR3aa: CASSLTGRDYGYTF
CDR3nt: TGTGCCAGCAGCTTAACAGGTCGGGACTATGGCTACACCTTC

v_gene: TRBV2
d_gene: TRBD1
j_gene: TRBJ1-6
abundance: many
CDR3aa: CASRSDRANSPLHF
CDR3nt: TGTGCCAGCAGATCGGACAGGGCCAATTCACCCCTCCACTTT

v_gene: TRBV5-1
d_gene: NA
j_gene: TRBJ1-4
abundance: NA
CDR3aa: CASSLNGRAIEKLFF
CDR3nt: TGCGCCAGCAGCTTGAACGGCAGGGCTATTGAAAAACTGTTTTTT

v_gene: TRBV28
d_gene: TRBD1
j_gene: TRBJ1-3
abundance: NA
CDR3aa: CASSLLRDRGRRTIYF
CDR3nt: TGTGCCAGCAGTTTATTAAGGGACAGAGGACGACGAACCATATATTTT

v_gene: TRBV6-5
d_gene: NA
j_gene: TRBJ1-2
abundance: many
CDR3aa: CASSYSRALGSGYTF
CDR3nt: TGTGCCAGCAGTTACTCCCGGGCACTGGGTTCTGGCTACACCTTC

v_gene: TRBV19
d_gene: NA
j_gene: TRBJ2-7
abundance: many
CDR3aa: CASSIPQAGSGEQYF
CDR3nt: TGTGCCAGTAGTATACCCCAGGCAGGGAGCGGCGAGCAGTACTTC

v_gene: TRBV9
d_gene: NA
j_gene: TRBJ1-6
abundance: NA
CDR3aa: CASSPRGPLQLCSYNSPLHF
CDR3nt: TGTGCCAGCAGCCCCCGCGGGCCTCTGCAGCTGTGCTCCTATAATTCACCCCTCCACTTT